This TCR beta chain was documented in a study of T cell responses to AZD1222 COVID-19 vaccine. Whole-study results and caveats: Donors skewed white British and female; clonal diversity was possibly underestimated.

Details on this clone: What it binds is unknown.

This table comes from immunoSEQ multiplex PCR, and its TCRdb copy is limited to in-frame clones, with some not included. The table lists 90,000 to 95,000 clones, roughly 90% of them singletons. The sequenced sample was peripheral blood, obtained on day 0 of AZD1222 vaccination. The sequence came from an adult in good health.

The CDR3 spells CASSQTGADTQYF. CDR3 sequence (DNA): TGTGCCAGCAGCCAAACGGGGGCTGATACGCAGTATTTT. The chain uses TRBV3-1 (or the pseudogene TRBV3-2) and TRBJ2-3; D may match TRBD1 or TRBD2 (6 bases each). Germline V gene data show CDR1 as LGHDT and CDR2 as YNNKEL (reference sequence). The ends were cut back, 2 bases at V and 6 bases at J, with 9 bases in the middle. CDR3 length: 13 residues.